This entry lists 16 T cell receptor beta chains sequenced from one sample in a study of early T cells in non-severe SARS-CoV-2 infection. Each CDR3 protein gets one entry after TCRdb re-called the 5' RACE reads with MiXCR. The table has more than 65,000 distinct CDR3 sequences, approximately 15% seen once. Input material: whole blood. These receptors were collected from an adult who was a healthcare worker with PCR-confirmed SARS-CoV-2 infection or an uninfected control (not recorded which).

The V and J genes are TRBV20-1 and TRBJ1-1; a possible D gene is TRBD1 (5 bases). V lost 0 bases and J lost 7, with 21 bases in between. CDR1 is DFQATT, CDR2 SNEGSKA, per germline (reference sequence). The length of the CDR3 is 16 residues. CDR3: CSAREVQGLFHHEAFF. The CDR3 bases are TGCAGTGCTAGAGAGGTCCAGGGTTTATTCCACCATGAAGCTTTCTTT.

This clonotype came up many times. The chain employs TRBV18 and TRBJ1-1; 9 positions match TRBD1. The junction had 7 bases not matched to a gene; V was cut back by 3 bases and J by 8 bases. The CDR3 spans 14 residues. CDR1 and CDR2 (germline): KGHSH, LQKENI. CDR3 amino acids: CASSPIQGAQEAFF. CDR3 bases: TGTGCCAGCTCACCTATACAGGGGGCGCAGGAAGCTTTCTTT.

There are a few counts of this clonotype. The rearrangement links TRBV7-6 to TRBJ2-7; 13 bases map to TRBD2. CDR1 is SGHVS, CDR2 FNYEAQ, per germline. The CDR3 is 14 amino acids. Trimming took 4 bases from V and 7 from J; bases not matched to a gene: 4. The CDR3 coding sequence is TGTGCCAGCAGCTATTCGACTAGCGGGGGGGAGCAGTACTTC. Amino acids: CASSYSTSGGEQYF. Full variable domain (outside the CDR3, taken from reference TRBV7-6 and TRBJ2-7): GAGVSQSPRYKVTKRGQDVALRCDPISGHVSLYWYRQALGQGPEFLTYFNYEAQQDKSGLPNDRFSAERPEGSISTLTIQRTEQRDSAMYRCASSYSTSGGEQYFGPGTRLTVT.

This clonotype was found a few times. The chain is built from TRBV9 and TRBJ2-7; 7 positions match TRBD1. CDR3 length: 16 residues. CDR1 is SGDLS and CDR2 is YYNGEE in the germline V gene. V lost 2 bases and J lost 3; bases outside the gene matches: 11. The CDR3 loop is CASSVSYGDSNYEQYF. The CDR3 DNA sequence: TGTGCCAGCAGCGTCTCCTACGGGGACAGTAACTACGAGCAGTACTTC.

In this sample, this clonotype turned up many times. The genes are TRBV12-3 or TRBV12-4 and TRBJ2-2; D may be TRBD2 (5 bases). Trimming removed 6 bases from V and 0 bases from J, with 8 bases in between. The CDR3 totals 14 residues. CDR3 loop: CASSPGTNTGELFF. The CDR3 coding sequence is TGTGCCAGCAGCCCCGGGACGAACACCGGGGAGCTGTTTTTT.

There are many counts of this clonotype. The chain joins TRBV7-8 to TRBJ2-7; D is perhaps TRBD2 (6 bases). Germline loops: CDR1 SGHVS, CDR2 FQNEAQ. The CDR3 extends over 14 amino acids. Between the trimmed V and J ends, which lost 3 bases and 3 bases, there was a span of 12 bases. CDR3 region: CASSLAGGVYEQYF. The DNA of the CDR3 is TGTGCCAGCAGCTTGGCAGGAGGGGTCTACGAGCAGTACTTC.

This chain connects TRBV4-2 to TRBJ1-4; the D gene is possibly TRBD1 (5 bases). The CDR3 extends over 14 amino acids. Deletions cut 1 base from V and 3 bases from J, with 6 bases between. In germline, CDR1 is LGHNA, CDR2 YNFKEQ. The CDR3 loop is CASSQGGANEKLFF. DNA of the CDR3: TGTGCCAGCAGCCAAGGGGGGGCTAATGAAAAACTGTTTTTT.

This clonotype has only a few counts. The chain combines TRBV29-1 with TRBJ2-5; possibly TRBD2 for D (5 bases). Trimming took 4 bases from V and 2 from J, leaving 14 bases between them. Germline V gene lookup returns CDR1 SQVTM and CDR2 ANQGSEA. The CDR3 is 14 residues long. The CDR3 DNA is TGCAGCGTTGTCTTTCCGGGGAGACAAGAGACCCAGTACTTC. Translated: CSVVFPGRQETQYF.

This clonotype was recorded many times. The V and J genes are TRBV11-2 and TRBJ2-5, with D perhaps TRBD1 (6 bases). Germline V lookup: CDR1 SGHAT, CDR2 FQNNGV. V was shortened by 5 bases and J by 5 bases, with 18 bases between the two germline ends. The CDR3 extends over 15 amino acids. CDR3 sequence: CASSTRITGSETQYF. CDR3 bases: TGTGCCAGCAGCACAAGAATAACAGGGAGCGAGACCCAGTACTTC. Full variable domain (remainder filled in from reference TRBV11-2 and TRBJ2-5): EAGVAQSPRYKIIEKRQSVAFWCNPISGHATLYWYQQILGQGPKLLIQFQNNGVVDDSQLPKDRFSAERLKGVDSTLKIQPAKLEDSAVYLCASSTRITGSETQYFGPGTRLLVL.

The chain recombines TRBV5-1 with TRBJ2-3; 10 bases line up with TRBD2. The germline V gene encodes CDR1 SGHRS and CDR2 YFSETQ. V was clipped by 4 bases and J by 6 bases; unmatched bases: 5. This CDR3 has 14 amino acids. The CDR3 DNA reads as TGCGCCAGCAGCCGGATGACTAGCGGGGATACGCAGTATTTT. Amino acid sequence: CASSRMTSGDTQYF.

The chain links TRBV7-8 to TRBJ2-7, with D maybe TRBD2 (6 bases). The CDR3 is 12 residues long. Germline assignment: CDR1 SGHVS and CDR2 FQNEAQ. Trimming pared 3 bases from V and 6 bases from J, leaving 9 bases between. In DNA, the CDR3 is TGTGCCAGCAGCTTCGGAGGGTCCGAGCAGTACTTC. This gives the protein CASSFGGSEQYF.

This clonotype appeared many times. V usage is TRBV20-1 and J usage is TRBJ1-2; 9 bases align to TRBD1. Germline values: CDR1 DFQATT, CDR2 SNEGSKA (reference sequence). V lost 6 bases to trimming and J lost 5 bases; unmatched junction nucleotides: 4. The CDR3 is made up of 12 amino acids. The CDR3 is CSATGTGYGYTF. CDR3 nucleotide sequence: TGCAGTGCAACCGGGACAGGGTATGGCTACACCTTC.

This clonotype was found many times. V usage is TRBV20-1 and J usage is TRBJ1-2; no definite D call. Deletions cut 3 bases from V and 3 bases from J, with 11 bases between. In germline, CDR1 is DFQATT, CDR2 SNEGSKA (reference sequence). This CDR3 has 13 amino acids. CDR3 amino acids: CSASVPEDYGYTF. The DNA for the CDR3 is TGCAGTGCTAGTGTGCCCGAGGACTATGGCTACACCTTC.

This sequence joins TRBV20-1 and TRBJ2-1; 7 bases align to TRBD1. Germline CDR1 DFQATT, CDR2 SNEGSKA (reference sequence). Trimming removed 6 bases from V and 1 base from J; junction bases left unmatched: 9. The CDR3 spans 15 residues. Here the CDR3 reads CSAPDGTASYNEQFF. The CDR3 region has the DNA TGCAGTGCACCCGACGGGACAGCTTCCTACAATGAGCAGTTCTTC.

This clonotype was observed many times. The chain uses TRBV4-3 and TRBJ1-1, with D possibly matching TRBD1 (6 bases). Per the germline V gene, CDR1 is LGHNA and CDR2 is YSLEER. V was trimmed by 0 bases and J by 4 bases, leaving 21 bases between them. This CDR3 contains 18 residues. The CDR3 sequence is CASSQDLIEGWGATEAFF. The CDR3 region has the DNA TGCGCCAGCAGCCAAGATTTGATCGAGGGATGGGGGGCCACTGAAGCTTTCTTT.

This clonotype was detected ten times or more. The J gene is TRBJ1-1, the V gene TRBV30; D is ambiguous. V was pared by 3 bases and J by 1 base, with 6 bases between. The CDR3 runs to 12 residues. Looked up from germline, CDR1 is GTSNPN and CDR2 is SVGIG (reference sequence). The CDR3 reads CAWSRPNTEAFF. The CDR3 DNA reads TGTGCCTGGAGCAGACCGAACACTGAAGCTTTCTTT. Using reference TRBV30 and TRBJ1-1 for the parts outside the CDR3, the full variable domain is SQTIHQWPATLVQPVGSPLSLECTVEGTSNPNLYWYRQAAGRGLQLLFYSVGIGQISSEVPQNLSASRPQDRQFILSSKKLLLSDSGFYLCAWSRPNTEAFFGQGTRLTVV.